This TCR beta chain was retrieved from a study of response to subunit inactivated influenza vaccine (dated by TCRdb to the late 2010s). Regarding the study in general: The study used deep quantitative T cell receptor repertoire profiling to track responses to a trivalent subunit inactivated influenza vaccine. Broad study findings and their caveats: The authors suggested that each seasonal influenza vaccination may recruit only a limited number of new T cells.

The CDR3 sequence holds 16 residues, the cysteine and phenylalanine included. Only the CDR3 DNA stays, 48 bases, in frame from base 1. CDR1 SEHNR and CDR2 FQNEAQ were looked up in the germline V gene (reference sequence). V lost 1 base and J lost 3 bases, and the count of bases not matched to a germline gene is 4. Library creation used RT-PCR. The sequencer listed for this sample is Illumina HiSeq 2500. TCRdb handled the public reads itself, with Q25 trimming in fastp and clone calling in MiXCR, and kept productive beta chains. Duplicate CDR3 protein sequences are folded into a single record with the most common DNA and genes. The sample table contains about 780,000 distinct CDR3 sequences; only one count was recorded for approximately 18% of them. The ten largest clones represent roughly a tenth of the sample. With respect to this clonotype: What antigen it recognizes has not been identified. There are no base qualities to consult, and no much larger clone falls within one base.

This chain joins TRBV7-9 to TRBJ1-5, with TRBD1 matching 9 junction bases. This specimen consisted of PBMCs from blood, obtained more than 4 days after vaccination. The sequence came from a man in his forties or fifties who received an inactivated influenza vaccine. Donor details come from another sample of the same person, matched by shared clones. CDR3 reads: CASSLVLQGANQPQHF. The DNA reads TGTGCCAGCAGCTTAGTCTTACAGGGGGCCAATCAGCCCCAGCATTTT.